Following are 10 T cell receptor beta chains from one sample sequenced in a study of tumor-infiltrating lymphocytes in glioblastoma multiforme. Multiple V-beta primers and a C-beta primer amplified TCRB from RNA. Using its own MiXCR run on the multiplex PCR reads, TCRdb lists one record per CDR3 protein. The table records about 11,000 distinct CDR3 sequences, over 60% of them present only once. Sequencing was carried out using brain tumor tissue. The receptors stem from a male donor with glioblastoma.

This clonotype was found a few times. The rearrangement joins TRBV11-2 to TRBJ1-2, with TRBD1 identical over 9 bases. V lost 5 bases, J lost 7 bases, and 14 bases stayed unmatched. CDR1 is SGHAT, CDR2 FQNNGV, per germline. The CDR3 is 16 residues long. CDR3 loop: CASSPLEGQGAGGYTF. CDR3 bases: TGTGCCAGCAGCCCCCTGGAGGGACAGGGCGCTGGTGGCTACACCTTC.

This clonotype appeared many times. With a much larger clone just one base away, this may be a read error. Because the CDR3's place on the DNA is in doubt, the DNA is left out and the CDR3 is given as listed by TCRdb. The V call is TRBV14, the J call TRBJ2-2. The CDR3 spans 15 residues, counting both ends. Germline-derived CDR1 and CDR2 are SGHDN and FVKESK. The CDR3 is CASSPVGRGTGELLF.

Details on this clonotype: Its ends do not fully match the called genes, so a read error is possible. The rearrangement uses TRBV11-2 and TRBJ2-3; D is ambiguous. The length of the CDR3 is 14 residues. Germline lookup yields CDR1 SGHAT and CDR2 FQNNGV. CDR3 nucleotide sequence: TGTGCAAGCAGCTTAGATTGTTCACCAGATACGCGGTATTTT. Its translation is CASSLDCSPDTRYF.

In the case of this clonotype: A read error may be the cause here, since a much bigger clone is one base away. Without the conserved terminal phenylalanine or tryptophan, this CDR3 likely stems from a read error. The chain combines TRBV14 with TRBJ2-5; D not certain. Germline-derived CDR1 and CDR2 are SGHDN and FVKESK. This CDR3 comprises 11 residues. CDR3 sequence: CANSLQETQYL. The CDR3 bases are TGTGCCAACAGCCTTCAAGAGACCCAGTACCTC.

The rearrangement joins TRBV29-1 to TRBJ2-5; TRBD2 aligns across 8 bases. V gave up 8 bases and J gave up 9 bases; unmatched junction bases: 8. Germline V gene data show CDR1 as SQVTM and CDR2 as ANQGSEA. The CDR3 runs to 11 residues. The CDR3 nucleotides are TGCAGCCACCCCGGGGGGGAGGCCCAGTACTTC. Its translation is CSHPGGEAQYF. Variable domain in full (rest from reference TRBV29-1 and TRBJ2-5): SAVISQKPSRDICQRGTSLTIQCQVDSQVTMMFWYRQQPGQSLTLIATANQGSEATYESGFVIDKFPISRPNLTFSTLTVSNMSPEDSSIYLCSHPGGEAQYFGPGTRLLVL.

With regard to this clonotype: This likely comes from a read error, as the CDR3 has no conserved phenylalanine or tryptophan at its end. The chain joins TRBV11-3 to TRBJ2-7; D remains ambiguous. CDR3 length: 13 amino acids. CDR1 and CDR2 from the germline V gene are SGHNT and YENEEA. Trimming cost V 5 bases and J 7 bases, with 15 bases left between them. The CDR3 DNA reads TGTGCCAGCAGCATATCCATGGGTTATGAGCAGTACTAC. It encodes CASSISMGYEQYY.

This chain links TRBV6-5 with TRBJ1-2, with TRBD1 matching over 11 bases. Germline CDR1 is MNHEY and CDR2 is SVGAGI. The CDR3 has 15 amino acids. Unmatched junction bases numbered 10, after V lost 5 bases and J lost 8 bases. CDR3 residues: CASSLTPGQGGGYTF. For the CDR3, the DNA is TGTGCCAGCAGTCTCACGCCGGGACAGGGGGGAGGCTACACCTTC.

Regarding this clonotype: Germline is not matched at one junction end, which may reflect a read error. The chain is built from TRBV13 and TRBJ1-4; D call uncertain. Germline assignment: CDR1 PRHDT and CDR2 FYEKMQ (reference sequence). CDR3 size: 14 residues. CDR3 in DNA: TGTGCCATCAGCCCAAGGGCCGCTAATGAGAAACTGTCTTTT. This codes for CAISPRAANEKLSF. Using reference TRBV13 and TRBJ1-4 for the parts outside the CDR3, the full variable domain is AAGVIQSPRHLIKEKRETATLKCYPIPRHDTVYWYQQGPGQDPQFLISFYEKMQSDKGSIPDRFSAQQFSDYHSELNMSSLELGDSALYFCAISPRAANEKLSFGSGTQLSVL.

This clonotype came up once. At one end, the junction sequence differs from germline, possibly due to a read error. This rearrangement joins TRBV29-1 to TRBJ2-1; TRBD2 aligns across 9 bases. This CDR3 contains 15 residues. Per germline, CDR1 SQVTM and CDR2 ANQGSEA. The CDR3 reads CSVVWGLAGLNEQFF. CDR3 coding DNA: TGCAGCGTTGTGTGGGGGCTAGCGGGATTGAATGAGCAGTTCTTT.

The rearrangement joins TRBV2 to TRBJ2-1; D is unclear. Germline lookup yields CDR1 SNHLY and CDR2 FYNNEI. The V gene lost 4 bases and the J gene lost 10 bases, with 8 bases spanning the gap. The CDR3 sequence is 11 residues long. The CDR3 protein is CASSAPLEQFF. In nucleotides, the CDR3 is TGTGCCAGCAGTGCCCCGCTGGAGCAGTTCTTC.